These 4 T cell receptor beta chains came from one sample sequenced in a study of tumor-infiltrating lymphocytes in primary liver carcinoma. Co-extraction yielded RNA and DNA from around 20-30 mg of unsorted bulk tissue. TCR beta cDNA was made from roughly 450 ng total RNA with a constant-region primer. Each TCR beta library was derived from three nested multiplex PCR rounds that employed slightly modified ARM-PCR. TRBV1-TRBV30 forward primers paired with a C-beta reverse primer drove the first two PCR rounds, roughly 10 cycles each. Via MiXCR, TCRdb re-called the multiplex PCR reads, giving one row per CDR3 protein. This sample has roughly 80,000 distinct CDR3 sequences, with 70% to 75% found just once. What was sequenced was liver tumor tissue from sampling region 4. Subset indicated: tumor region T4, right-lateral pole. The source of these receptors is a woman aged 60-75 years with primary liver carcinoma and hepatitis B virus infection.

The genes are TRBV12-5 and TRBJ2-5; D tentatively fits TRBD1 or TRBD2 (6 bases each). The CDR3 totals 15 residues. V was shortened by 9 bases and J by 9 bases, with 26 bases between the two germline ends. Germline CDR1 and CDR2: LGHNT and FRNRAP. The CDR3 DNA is TGTGCTAGCGGTACCTCGGACAGCTCGGGGGAGGCCCAGTACTTC. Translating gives CASGTSDSSGEAQYF.

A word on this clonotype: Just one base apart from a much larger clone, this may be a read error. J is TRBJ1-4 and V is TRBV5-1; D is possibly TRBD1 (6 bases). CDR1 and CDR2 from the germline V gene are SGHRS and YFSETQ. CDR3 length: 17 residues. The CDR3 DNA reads TGCGCCAGCAGCTTGGGAACATTACAGGGCCGGAATGAAAAACTGTTATTT. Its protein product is CASSLGTLQGRNEKLLF.

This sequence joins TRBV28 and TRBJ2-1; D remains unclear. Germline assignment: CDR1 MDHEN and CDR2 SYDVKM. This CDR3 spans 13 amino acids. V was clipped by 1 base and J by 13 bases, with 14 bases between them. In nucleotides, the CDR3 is TGTGCCAGCAGTTTATTCTCCTACATTGAACAGTTCTTC. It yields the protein CASSLFSYIEQFF.

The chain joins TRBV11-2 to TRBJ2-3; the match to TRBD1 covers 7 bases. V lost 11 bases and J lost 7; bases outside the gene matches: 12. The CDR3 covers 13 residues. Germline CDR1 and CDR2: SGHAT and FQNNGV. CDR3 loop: CASHRGTTYTQYF. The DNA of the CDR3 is TGTGCCTCTCACAGGGGAACAACATATACGCAGTATTTT.